Sequencing of this TCR beta chain was carried out in a study of vaccination and CD4 T cells after COVID-19. With respect to this clonotype: The antigen remains undetermined.

This CDR3 comprises 18 residues. Germline lookup yields CDR1 KGHDR and CDR2 SFDVKD. V was clipped by 4 bases and J by 5 bases; unmatched bases: 11. Treatment reported: roughly 10-day PBMC culture with coronavirus spike peptide pools or control peptides (ViraFEST assay). Oncomine TCR Beta short-read sequencing was applied to DNA from cultured CD4+ T cells. Each CDR3 protein is one row after TCRdb ran MiXCR on the PCR reads. The sample holds approximately 12,000 distinct CDR3 sequences; under 75% are singletons and the top ten take around 8.6%. This receptor was taken from a human donor who had recovered from COVID-19. The chain couples TRBV24-1 to TRBJ2-3, with TRBD2 identical over 13 bases. Input material: CD4+ T cells from blood, cultured in vitro. The CDR3 region has the DNA TGTGCCACCAGTGACCCGCAACTAGCGGGAGGGCCAAGAGATACGCAGTATTTT. Translating it yields CATSDPQLAGGPRDTQYF.